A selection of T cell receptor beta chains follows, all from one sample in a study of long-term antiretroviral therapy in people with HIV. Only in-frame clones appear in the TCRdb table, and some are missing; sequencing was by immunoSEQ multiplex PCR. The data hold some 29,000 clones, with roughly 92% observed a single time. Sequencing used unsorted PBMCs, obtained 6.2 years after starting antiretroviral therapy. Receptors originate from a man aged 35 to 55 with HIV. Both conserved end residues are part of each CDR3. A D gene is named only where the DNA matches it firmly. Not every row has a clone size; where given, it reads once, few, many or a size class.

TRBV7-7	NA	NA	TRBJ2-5	TGTGCTAGCAGCTTAGGGACCCCCAATCTTAAAGAGACCCAGTACTTC	CASSLGTPNLKETQYF
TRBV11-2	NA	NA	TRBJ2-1	TGTGCCAGCAGCCCCGGAAATGAGCAGTTCTTC	CASSPGNEQFF
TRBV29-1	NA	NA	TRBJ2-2	TGCAGCGTTGAGACGCAGGACCTCGCGACCGGGGAGCTGTTTTTT	CSVETQDLATGELFF
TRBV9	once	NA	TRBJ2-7	TGTGCCAGCGGGCGGGATTTAGACGAGCAGTACTTC	CASGRDLDEQYF
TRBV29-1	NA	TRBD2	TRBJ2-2	TGCAGCGCTTCACACTTAAAGGGGCGGGGGTCCACCGGGGAGCTGTTTTTT	CSASHLKGRGSTGELFF
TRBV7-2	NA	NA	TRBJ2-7	TGTGCCAGCAGCTTTGATCCAAACTCCTACGAGCAGTACTTC	CASSFDPNSYEQYF
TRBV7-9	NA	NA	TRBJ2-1	TGTGCCAGCAGCTCTATGAATGGCGAGGGCGAGCAGTTCTTC	CASSSMNGEGEQFF
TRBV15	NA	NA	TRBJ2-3	TGTGCCACCAGCACCATGCCGGGCATAGATACGCAGTATTTT	CATSTMPGIDTQYF
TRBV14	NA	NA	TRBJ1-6	TGTGCCAGCAGCCACGGGACAAAATATTCACCCCTCCACTTT	CASSHGTKYSPLHF
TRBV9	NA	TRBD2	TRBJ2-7	TGTGCCAGCAGCCCCACGGGTAGCGGGTTCTCCTACGAGCAGTACTTC	CASSPTGSGFSYEQYF
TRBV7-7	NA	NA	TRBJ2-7	TGTGCTAGCAGCCCCTTGGGGGGCACCTCCTACGAGCAGTACTTC	CASSPLGGTSYEQYF
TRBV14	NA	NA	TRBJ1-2	TGTGCCAGCAGCACAGACAGCTCCTATGGCTACACCTTC	CASSTDSSYGYTF
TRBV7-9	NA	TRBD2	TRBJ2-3	TGTGCCAGCAGCTTATCACGCACTCTAGCGGGGGGGCAAGAAGATACGCAGTATTTT	CASSLSRTLAGGQEDTQYF
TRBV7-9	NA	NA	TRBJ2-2	TGTGCCAGCCAAAGGCAGGTGACGAACACCGGGGAGCTGTTTTTT	CASQRQVTNTGELFF
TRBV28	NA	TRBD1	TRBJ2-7	TGTGCCAGCAGCACGGGACAGGGGTACGAGCAGTACTTC	CASSTGQGYEQYF
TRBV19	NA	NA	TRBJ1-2	TGTGCCATTAGGACAGCCGACTATGGCTACACCTTC	CAIRTADYGYTF
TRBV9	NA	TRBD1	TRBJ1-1	TGTGCCAGCAGCGTAGAAGGGACAGGGTTAACTGAAGCTTTCTTT	CASSVEGTGLTEAFF
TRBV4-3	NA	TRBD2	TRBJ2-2	TGCGCCAGCAGCCAAGGGACTAGCGGGAGGGCGGGGGAGCTGTTTTTT	CASSQGTSGRAGELFF
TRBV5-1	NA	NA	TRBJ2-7	TGCGCCAGCAGCTTGCTCGGTTCTAACGAAGGCTACGAGCAGTACTTC	CASSLLGSNEGYEQYF
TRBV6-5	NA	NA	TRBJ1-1	TGTGCCAGCAAGGGGGAATCTAGAAACACTGAAGCTTTCTTT	CASKGESRNTEAFF
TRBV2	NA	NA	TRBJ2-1	TGTGCCAGCAAGCCTCTAGCCGAGCAGTTCTTC	CASKPLAEQFF
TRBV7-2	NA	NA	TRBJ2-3	TGTGCCAGCAGCTCCCTCTCCCGCGCGAGTACGCAGTATTTT	CASSSLSRASTQYF
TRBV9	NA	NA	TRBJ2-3	TGTGCCAGCAGCGTAGTGGGACTTACAGATACGCAGTATTTT	CASSVVGLTDTQYF
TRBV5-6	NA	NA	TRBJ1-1	TGTGCCAGCAGCCGGGGGCAGGGATTGGGAACTGAAGCTTTCTTT	CASSRGQGLGTEAFF
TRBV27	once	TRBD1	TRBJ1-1	TGTGCCAGCAGCGGGACAGCCCTTGAAGCTTTCTTT	CASSGTALEAFF
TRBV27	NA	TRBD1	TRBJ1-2	TGTGCCAGCAGTGGCCGGGACAGGGGGCACCATGGCTACACCTTC	CASSGRDRGHHGYTF
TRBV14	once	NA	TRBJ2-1	TGTGCCAGCAGTCGGATCAATGAGCAGTTCTTC	CASSRINEQFF
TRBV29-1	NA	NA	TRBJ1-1	TGCAGCGTTGACGCAGACTACACTGAAGCTTTCTTT	CSVDADYTEAFF
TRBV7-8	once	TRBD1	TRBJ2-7	TGTGCCAGCAGCTTCTCCAGGGGGCTTTTCTACGAGCAGTACTTC	CASSFSRGLFYEQYF
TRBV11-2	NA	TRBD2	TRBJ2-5	TGTGCCAGCAGCTCCCGGGGGGGGGAGAGCCAGTACTTC	CASSSRGGESQYF
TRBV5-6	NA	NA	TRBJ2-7	TGTGCCAGCAGCTTGGGATACGAGCAGTACTTC	CASSLGYEQYF
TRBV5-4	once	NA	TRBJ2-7	TGTGCCAGCAGCTTAGGGGCCTCAAGCTCCTACGAGCAGTACTTC	CASSLGASSSYEQYF
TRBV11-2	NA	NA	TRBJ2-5	TGTGCCAGCAGCTTATCCGGGGGAGAGACCCAGTACTTC	CASSLSGGETQYF
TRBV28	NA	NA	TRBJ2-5	TGTGCCAGCAGCTCCACAGCGGTCCAAGAGACCCAGTACTTC	CASSSTAVQETQYF
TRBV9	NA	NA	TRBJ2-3	TGTGCCAGCAGCGTAGACGACGGACGCACAGATACGCAGTATTTT	CASSVDDGRTDTQYF
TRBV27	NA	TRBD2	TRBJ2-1	TGTGCCAGTCAACCGGGGGGTCCCTACAATGAGCAGTTCTTC	CASQPGGPYNEQFF
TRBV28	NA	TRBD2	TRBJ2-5	TGTGCCAGCACCGGCTGGGGGAGCGGGATGAGGGAGACCCAGTACTTC	CASTGWGSGMRETQYF
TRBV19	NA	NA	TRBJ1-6	TGTGCCAGTAGTATACAGGGGAAGGATTCACCCCTCCACTTT	CASSIQGKDSPLHF
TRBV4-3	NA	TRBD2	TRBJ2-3	TGCGCCAGCAGCCAAGAATCTCGGGGAGCGGGAGTAGTAGATACGCAGTATTTT	CASSQESRGAGVVDTQYF